The clone carrying this T cell receptor (beta chain) was observed a single time. This sample was taken from a study of blood T cell repertoires in COVID-19. Across the whole study: Material from acute and convalescent COVID-19 was sourced from the United States, Italy and Spain. T cells, B-cell-depleted T cells, or PBMCs provided the cDNA or gDNA that served as material.

Authors' data handling: Counts of nucleated cells, estimated from reference gene primer amplification, were obtained. Method: immunoSEQ multiplex PCR; TCRdb's copy keeps in-frame clones and lacks some. The DNA was the basis for D and trimming; V, J and clone size are from that table. The sample records 100,000 or so clones, about four fifths being singletons. Germline CDR1 and CDR2: LGHDT and YNNKEL (reference sequence). Trimming stripped 2 bases from V and 5 bases from J, with 10 bases between. There are 13 residues in the CDR3. The receptor was isolated from a human donor in a cohort sampled during active COVID-19. Sequences were obtained from peripheral blood. The gene calls are TRBV3-1 (or the pseudogene TRBV3-2) and TRBJ2-7; D is ambiguous. The CDR3 coding sequence is TGTGCCAGCAGCCAACGAGTAGTCCACGAGCAGTACTTC. The encoded protein is CASSQRVVHEQYF.